This entry concerns a single TCR beta chain. Its antigen is not known. The length of the CDR3 is 14 residues. V lost 5 bases and J lost 5; bases outside the gene matches: 7. Germline V lookup: CDR1 SGHRS, CDR2 YFSETQ. The data were produced by immunoSEQ multiplex PCR, yet TCRdb's version contains in-frame clones alone and is incomplete. The data contain 15,000 to 20,000 clones, about 96% of them singletons. The source of the sample is a study of monozygotic twins with cystic fibrosis. Background on the study: With about 16 PCR cycles, barcoded libraries came from about 3.2 micrograms of fragmented DNA. General observations from the study: J usage was most co-twin-similar in 8 of 16 pairs, V in 13. In this small cohort, shared CDR3 numbers showed no association with age, concordance or disease severity.

This sequence joins TRBV5-1 and TRBJ2-1, with 7 bases matching TRBD2. The sequenced sample consisted of blood. This clonotype was sampled from a girl aged 2 to 10 with cystic fibrosis. CDR3 sequence (DNA): TGCGCCAGCAGTAAGGGGACTATCGACAATGAGCAGTTCTTC. Translation: CASSKGTIDNEQFF.